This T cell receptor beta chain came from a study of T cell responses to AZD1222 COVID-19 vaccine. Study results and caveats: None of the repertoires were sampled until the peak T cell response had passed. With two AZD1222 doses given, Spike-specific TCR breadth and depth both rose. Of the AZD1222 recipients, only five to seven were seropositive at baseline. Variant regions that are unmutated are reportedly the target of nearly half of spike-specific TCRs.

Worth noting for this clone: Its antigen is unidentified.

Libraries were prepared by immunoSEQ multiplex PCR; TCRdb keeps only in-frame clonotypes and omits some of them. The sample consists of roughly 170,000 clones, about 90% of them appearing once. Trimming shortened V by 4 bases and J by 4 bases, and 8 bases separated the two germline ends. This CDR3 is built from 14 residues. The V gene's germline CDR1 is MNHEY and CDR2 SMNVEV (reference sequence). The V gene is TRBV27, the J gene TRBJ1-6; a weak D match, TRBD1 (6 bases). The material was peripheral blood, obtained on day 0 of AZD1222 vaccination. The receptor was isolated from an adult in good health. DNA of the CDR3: TGTGCCAGCAGTTCGGACAGATATAATTCACCCCTCCACTTT. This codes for CASSSDRYNSPLHF.